Described below is a single TCR beta chain sequence and its context. Its antigen is not known. These data are taken from a study of OX40 agonist ivuxolimab in advanced cancers. The table came from immunoSEQ multiplex PCR; TCRdb's copy has only in-frame clones and leaves some out. This sample has about 80,000 clones, with approximately 90% found just once. General study points: People who partly responded at 0.1-3.0 mg/kg had some of the least clonal expansion seen. The study found that CD8+ T cells averaged more expanded clones than CD4+.

Germline-derived CDR1 and CDR2 are SGHRS and YFSETQ. The CDR3 consists of 16 residues. The V and J ends lost 5 bases and 4 bases respectively, with 19 bases between them. This clonotype was obtained from an adult with an advanced solid tumor such as melanoma, head and neck, liver or kidney cancer. The rearrangement links TRBV5-1 to TRBJ2-1, with a possible D match to TRBD2 (5 bases). The sequencing used CD4+ or CD8+ T cells sorted from blood, collected in a trial of the OX40 agonist ivuxolimab. The CDR3 sequence is CASSHTGPGGYNEQFF. DNA for the CDR3: TGCGCCAGCAGTCATACCGGGCCGGGCGGGTACAATGAGCAGTTCTTC.